What follows is one TCR beta chain and its context. The antigen remains unidentified. TCRdb re-analysed the RT-PCR reads in MiXCR, keeping a single row per CDR3 protein. The sample shows 500,000 to 600,000 distinct CDR3 sequences, around 15% of them seen only once. This entry belongs to a study of response to subunit inactivated influenza vaccine. General observations from the study: T cells newly recruited by each seasonal influenza vaccination are few, the authors suggested.

This TCR was recovered from a man aged 50 or older who received an inactivated influenza vaccine. The sequenced sample was PBMCs from blood, obtained 11 to 12 days after vaccination.

CDR3 in amino acids: CASSYLAGTSTDTQYF. The CDR3 DNA follows: TGTGCCAGCAGTTACCTGGCGGGAACTAGCACAGATACGCAGTATTTT. This chain connects TRBV6-5 to TRBJ2-3, with a weak D call TRBD2 (6 bases). V lost 2 bases, J lost 0 bases, and 12 bases lay in between. The CDR3 covers 16 residues. Germline V gene sequence: CDR1 MNHEY, CDR2 SVGAGI.